Following are 23 T cell receptor beta chains from one sample sequenced in a study of T-cell memory formation after mild COVID-19 (dated by TCRdb to the early 2020s). Library prep was done by 5' RACE. Sequencing was performed on an Illumina NovaSeq 6000. Using fastp at Q25 and MiXCR, TCRdb reprocessed the public reads and kept productive beta chains. One record per CDR3 amino acid sequence lists the most common genes and DNA. This sample comprises hundreds of thousands of distinct CDR3 sequences, roughly 25% of them detected only once. The ten largest make up around 13% of the sample. What was sequenced was PBMCs or a T cell subset sorted from them (not recorded which). These receptors all come from an adult woman who had mild COVID-19 (a few samples of this study predate the infection). The sample titles of this study are shuffled in the database, so cell type and time point are left out; the donor was told from shared clones.

CDR3 nucleotides: TGCGCCAGCAGCGCCGGGATGCGTGGGGAGACCCAGTACTTC. It specifies CASSAGMRGETQYF. The chain carries TRBV5-1 and TRBJ2-5; maybe TRBD2 (5 bases). The CDR3 runs to 14 residues. Trimming took off 4 bases at V and 5 bases at J, with 15 bases between the two ends. CDR1 is SGHRS and CDR2 is YFSETQ in the germline V gene.

This clonotype turned up a few times. The V and J genes are TRBV24-1 and TRBJ2-2; D is possibly TRBD1 (6 bases). CDR1 is KGHDR and CDR2 is SFDVKD in the germline V gene. The CDR3 is 16 residues long. V shed 3 bases and J shed 0 bases, with 10 bases lying between them. DNA of the CDR3: TGTGCCACCAGTGATCCCCGACAGGCGAACACCGGGGAGCTGTTTTTT. Amino acids: CATSDPRQANTGELFF.

The V and J genes are TRBV7-2 and TRBJ2-7, with D tentatively TRBD1 (5 bases). The V and J ends lost 5 bases and 4 bases respectively, with 12 bases between them. Per the germline V gene, CDR1 is SGHTA and CDR2 is FQGNSA. The CDR3 has 13 amino acids. CDR3 bases: TGTGCCAGCAGCCATCGCAGGGATTACGAGCAGTACTTC. Amino acids: CASSHRRDYEQYF.

There are a few counts of this clonotype. This chain joins TRBV5-1 and TRBJ2-6; 8 bases are shared with TRBD1. The CDR3 is made up of 16 amino acids. Germline-derived CDR1 and CDR2 are SGHRS and YFSETQ. Unmatched junction bases numbered 2, after V lost 0 bases and J lost 3 bases. Here the CDR3 DNA reads TGCGCCAGCAGCTTGGCAGGGGGCTTTGGGGCCAACGTCCTGACTTTC. Translation gives CASSLAGGFGANVLTF.

The V and J genes are TRBV24-1 and TRBJ2-1, with a possible D match to TRBD2 (6 bases). The CDR3 is 14 amino acids. Per the germline V gene, CDR1 is KGHDR and CDR2 is SFDVKD. Between the trimmed V and J ends, which lost 3 bases and 6 bases, there was a span of 11 bases. CDR3: CATSDPLGGNEQFF. DNA for the CDR3: TGTGCCACCAGTGATCCCCTGGGAGGCAATGAGCAGTTCTTC.

This clonotype appeared a few times. The rearrangement links TRBV20-1 to TRBJ2-7, with 7 positions matching TRBD2. Germline V gives CDR1 DFQATT, CDR2 SNEGSKA (reference sequence). J lost 4 bases, V lost 0 bases, and 3 bases had no gene match. The CDR3 loop spans 13 amino acids. The CDR3 nucleotides are TGCAGTGCTAGAGATGGGGGAGGGTACGAGCAGTACTTC. Translation: CSARDGGGYEQYF.

In its sample, this clonotype was seen once. The chain employs TRBV3-1 and TRBJ2-7; the D is unclear. Trimming shortened V by 1 base and J by 2 bases, and 9 bases separated the two germline ends. CDR3 length equals 14 residues. Germline V gene data show CDR1 as LGHDT and CDR2 as YNNKEL (reference sequence). In nucleotides, the CDR3 is TGTGCCAGCAGCCAAGGACTTTTCGCCTACGAGCAGTACTTC. This codes for CASSQGLFAYEQYF.

The V and J genes are TRBV7-2 and TRBJ2-2, with D unresolved. V was cut by 1 base and J by 6 bases, with 6 bases left in between. This CDR3 has 13 amino acids. The germline V gene has CDR1 SGHTA and CDR2 FQGNSA. CDR3 nucleotide sequence: TGTGCCAGCAGCTTAGAGGCGGCCGGGGAGCTGTTTTTT. This sequence encodes CASSLEAAGELFF.

V usage is TRBV20-1 and J usage is TRBJ1-1; D might be TRBD1 (5 bases). Germline lookup yields CDR1 DFQATT and CDR2 SNEGSKA (reference sequence). This CDR3 has 13 residues. Trimming pared 6 bases from V and 3 bases from J, leaving 14 bases between. The CDR3 region has the DNA TGCAGTGCAATGGGGGGTATATACACTGAAGCTTTCTTT. This translates into CSAMGGIYTEAFF.

The J gene is TRBJ2-7, the V gene TRBV21-1; TRBD1, the table's D call, lacks a check against the DNA. TRBV21-1 constitutes a pseudogene. The CDR3 covers 17 residues. Here the CDR3 reads CASSAKLPGTGLYEQYF. The CDR3 DNA sequence: TGTGCCAGCAGCGCAAAACTCCCCGGGACAGGACTTTACGAGCAGTACTTC.

The CDR3 DNA is TGCAGTGCTAGAGATCCCCCTCGGCTCGAAGCTTTCTTT. Protein: CSARDPPRLEAFF. This chain links TRBV20-1 with TRBJ1-1; no clear D. This CDR3 comprises 13 residues. V lost 0 bases to trimming and J lost 8 bases, with 13 bases between them. CDR1 and CDR2 from the germline V gene are DFQATT and SNEGSKA (reference sequence).

V is TRBV9 and J is TRBJ2-5; 9 bases line up with TRBD1. Germline V lookup: CDR1 SGDLS, CDR2 YYNGEE. CDR3 length: 16 residues. V shed 3 bases and J 0 bases; nucleotides not matched to a gene: 6. The CDR3 sequence is CASSASGTGHQETQYF. For the CDR3, the DNA is TGTGCCAGCAGCGCGTCCGGGACAGGGCACCAAGAGACCCAGTACTTC.

This clonotype was counted a few times. This chain connects TRBV20-1 to TRBJ2-7, with 14 nucleotides matching TRBD2. CDR3 length: 13 residues. CDR1 is DFQATT and CDR2 is SNEGSKA in the germline V gene (reference sequence). With V trimmed by 3 bases and J by 7 bases, 2 bases remained unmatched. The CDR3 nucleotides are TGCAGTGCTAGTAGGACTAGCGGGGGGGAGCAGTACTTC. Amino acids: CSASRTSGGEQYF.

This clonotype was seen repeatedly, ten times or more. Here the CDR3 DNA reads TGTGCCAGCAGCTCACCGGGACTCCCCTACGAGCAGTACTTC. Encoded protein: CASSSPGLPYEQYF. J is TRBJ2-7 and V is TRBV11-3; D is possibly TRBD2 (6 bases). The V gene lost 4 bases and the J gene lost 2 bases, with 12 bases spanning the gap. Germline CDR1 and CDR2: SGHNT and YENEEA. This CDR3 region has 14 residues.

This clonotype was seen only a few times. The genes are TRBV7-9 and TRBJ2-2; D is unresolved. Trimming shortened V by 7 bases and J by 0 bases, and 15 bases separated the two germline ends. The CDR3 is made up of 16 amino acids. The germline gives CDR1 SEHNR, CDR2 FQNEAQ (reference sequence). CDR3 DNA sequence: TGTGCCAGCAAGCTCTTGGGGAACGCGAACACCGGGGAGCTGTTTTTT. Its translation: CASKLLGNANTGELFF.

This chain joins TRBV27 and TRBJ2-6; 11 bases align to TRBD2. The junction had 11 bases not matched to a gene; V was cut back by 7 bases and J by 0 bases. The CDR3 totals 19 residues. CDR1 and CDR2 (germline): MNHEY, SMNVEV (reference sequence). The CDR3 bases are TGTGCCAGCACCACATCAGGGACTAGCGGATACTCTGGGGCCAACGTCCTGACTTTC. It codes for CASTTSGTSGYSGANVLTF.

The chain links TRBV9 to TRBJ2-3; TRBD2 aligns across 13 bases. Germline trimming cut 3 bases from V and 5 bases from J; bases unmatched to any gene: 3. Germline V gene lookup returns CDR1 SGDLS and CDR2 YYNGEE. The CDR3 consists of 15 residues. The CDR3 loop is CASSAGLAGLDTQYF. The CDR3 DNA reads as TGTGCCAGCAGCGCGGGACTAGCGGGATTAGATACGCAGTATTTT.

This clonotype was seen more than once but under ten times. The chain couples TRBV24-1 to TRBJ2-3; 8 bases map to TRBD2. CDR3 length: 16 residues. The trim removed 2 bases at V and 5 bases at J, leaving 8 bases unmatched. Germline V gene data show CDR1 as KGHDR and CDR2 as SFDVKD. Written as DNA, the CDR3 is TGTGCCACCAGTGATTGGTCAGCGGGGGAAGGAGATACGCAGTATTTT. Protein sequence: CATSDWSAGEGDTQYF.

This clonotype came up a few times. This CDR3 is CASSSIRGQETQYF. The CDR3 DNA follows: TGTGCCAGCAGTTCTATCCGGGGGCAAGAGACCCAGTACTTC. The gene calls are TRBV12-3 or TRBV12-4 and TRBJ2-5; maybe TRBD2 (6 bases). The CDR3 loop spans 14 amino acids. With 4 bases removed from V and 2 bases from J, the gap between germline ends came to 11 bases.

This sequence joins TRBV5-1 and TRBJ2-5; D remains unclear. The germline gives CDR1 SGHRS, CDR2 YFSETQ. Trimming stripped 2 bases from V and 1 base from J, with 21 bases between. This CDR3 contains 18 residues. In DNA, the CDR3 is TGCGCCAGCAGCTTTCTGTGGTCGGCGGAAACGCGCCAAGAGACCCAGTACTTC. This sequence encodes CASSFLWSAETRQETQYF.

This clonotype was counted a few times. The rearrangement joins TRBV5-5 to TRBJ2-7; no firm D call. The V gene lost 5 bases and the J gene lost 3 bases, with 6 bases spanning the gap. The length of the CDR3 is 11 residues. Germline values: CDR1 SGHKS, CDR2 YYEKEE (reference sequence). The CDR3 region is CASRENYEQYF. In DNA form, the CDR3 reads TGTGCCAGCAGGGAGAACTACGAGCAGTACTTC.

The chain has TRBV5-6 and TRBJ1-1; 8 bases agree with TRBD1. CDR3 length: 15 residues. The germline gives CDR1 SGHDT, CDR2 YYEEEE. The V and J ends lost 4 bases and 4 bases, in that order; junction bases with no gene match: 9. The CDR3 spells CASSPWRTGITEAFF. Here the CDR3 DNA reads TGTGCCAGCAGCCCATGGAGGACAGGGATCACTGAAGCTTTCTTT.

The V call is TRBV18, the J call TRBJ2-1, with unresolved D. Trimming took 5 bases from V and 2 from J, leaving 10 bases between them. The CDR3 spans 14 residues. The germline V gene encodes CDR1 KGHSH and CDR2 LQKENI. The CDR3 region is CASSTVMAYNEQFF. For the CDR3, the DNA is TGTGCCAGCTCAACAGTGATGGCCTACAATGAGCAGTTCTTC.